These 13 T cell receptor beta chains came from one sample sequenced in a study of early T cells in non-severe SARS-CoV-2 infection. TCRdb reanalysed the 5' RACE reads using MiXCR and keeps one entry per CDR3 protein. This sample yields 90,000 to 130,000 distinct CDR3 sequences, of which 10% to 15% are seen a single time; about 4% belongs to the top ten. The specimen was whole blood, collected at baseline. Receptor source: an adult who was a healthcare worker with PCR-confirmed SARS-CoV-2 infection or an uninfected control (not recorded which).

The genes are TRBV7-9 and TRBJ2-4; D is possibly TRBD2 (6 bases). This CDR3 contains 21 residues. The V and J ends lost 0 bases and 0 bases respectively, with 24 bases between them. Germline loops: CDR1 SEHNR, CDR2 FQNEAQ (reference sequence). CDR3 coding DNA: TGTGCCAGCAGCTTAGCGAAAGTCAACATACCTCCGGGACTAGCCAAAAACATTCAGTACTTC. Translated, it gives CASSLAKVNIPPGLAKNIQYF. Looking up the rest from reference TRBV7-9 and TRBJ2-4 gives the full variable domain: DTGVSQNPRHKITKRGQNVTFRCDPISEHNRLYWYRQTLGQGPEFLTYFQNEAQLEKSRLLSDRFSAERPKGSFSTLEIQRTEQGDSAMYLCASSLAKVNIPPGLAKNIQYFGAGTRLSVL.

This clonotype was picked up a small number of times. V gene TRBV29-1 combines with J gene TRBJ1-1; D uncertain. This CDR3 region has 12 residues. The germline V gene encodes CDR1 SQVTM and CDR2 ANQGSEA. The V gene lost 6 bases and the J gene lost 1 base, with 9 bases spanning the gap. CDR3 bases: TGCAGCGTCTACGTAGGGAACACTGAAGCTTTCTTT. This sequence encodes CSVYVGNTEAFF.

This clonotype was detected ten times or more. This chain connects TRBV18 to TRBJ2-3; D is uncertain. Between the trimmed V and J ends, which lost 2 bases and 6 bases, there was a span of 6 bases. The CDR3 extends over 12 amino acids. Germline CDR1 is KGHSH and CDR2 is LQKENI. The CDR3 loop is CASSPSVDTQYF. CDR3 coding DNA: TGTGCCAGCTCACCATCGGTGGATACGCAGTATTTT.

The chain uses TRBV2 and TRBJ2-1; TRBD2 agrees at 14 bases. The CDR3 consists of 15 residues. Germline-derived CDR1 and CDR2 are SNHLY and FYNNEI. The V gene end was trimmed by 6 bases and the J gene end by 6 bases; junction bases not matched to a gene: 4. Written as DNA, the CDR3 is TGTGCCAGCAGGTGGACTAGCGGGGGGAGCAATGAGCAGTTCTTC. It yields the protein CASRWTSGGSNEQFF.

This clonotype appeared a few times. This chain uses TRBV20-1 with TRBJ2-7; TRBD1 aligns across 9 bases. Trimming removed 4 bases from V and 4 bases from J; junction bases left unmatched: 2. This CDR3 is built from 12 residues. Germline-derived CDR1 and CDR2 are DFQATT and SNEGSKA (reference sequence). The CDR3 nucleotides read TGCAGTGCTACGGACAGGGGATACGAGCAGTACTTC. Protein product: CSATDRGYEQYF.

This clonotype was found a few times. This chain uses TRBV2 with TRBJ2-3, with D maybe TRBD1 (6 bases). The ends were cut back, 8 bases at V and 5 bases at J, with 17 bases in the middle. CDR1 SNHLY and CDR2 FYNNEI come from the germline V gene. This CDR3 is 14 amino acids long. The CDR3 spells CASGDKSIEDTQYF. The CDR3 DNA sequence: TGTGCCAGCGGGGACAAATCCATCGAAGATACGCAGTATTTT.

This clonotype was detected a few times. The rearrangement joins TRBV7-9 to TRBJ2-3; no definite D call. Germline loops: CDR1 SEHNR, CDR2 FQNEAQ (reference sequence). The V gene lost 5 bases and the J gene lost 0 bases, with 6 bases spanning the gap. The CDR3 runs 13 residues. The CDR3 sequence: CASSRHSTDTQYF. The DNA of the CDR3 is TGTGCCAGCAGCCGCCATAGCACAGATACGCAGTATTTT.

The chain carries TRBV12-3 or TRBV12-4 and TRBJ2-4; unclear D gene. CDR3 size: 13 residues. Trimming pared 3 bases from V and 15 bases from J, leaving 18 bases between. CDR3 region: CASSLSSHRSRYF. Here the CDR3 DNA reads TGTGCCAGCAGTTTGAGTAGCCACCGCAGTAGGTACTTC.

Only a few counts were recorded for this clonotype. This chain uses TRBV5-5 with TRBJ1-3, with D uncertain. The CDR3 contains 13 residues. Germline lookup yields CDR1 SGHKS and CDR2 YYEKEE (reference sequence). V was shortened by 2 bases and J by 6 bases, with 9 bases between the two germline ends. The CDR3 loop reads CASSLQTKNTIYF. The CDR3 DNA is TGTGCCAGCAGCTTACAGACGAAAAACACCATATATTTT.

The V call is TRBV10-3, the J call TRBJ1-4, with TRBD1 matching over 10 bases. Looked up from germline, CDR1 is ENHRY and CDR2 is SYGVKD. The CDR3 contains 16 residues. V lost 1 base and J lost 6; bases outside the gene matches: 5. This CDR3 is CAISELDRGTDEKLFF. Here the CDR3 DNA reads TGTGCCATCAGTGAGTTGGACAGGGGGACGGATGAAAAACTGTTTTTT.

This clonotype was observed a few times. In DNA form, the CDR3 reads TGTGCCTGGAGAAACGGGGGGGACTACGAGCAGTACTTC. Amino acid sequence: CAWRNGGDYEQYF. V and J are TRBV30 and TRBJ2-7, with 8 bases identical to TRBD2. Germline CDR1 is GTSNPN and CDR2 is SVGIG (reference sequence). This CDR3 has 13 residues. The V segment lost 3 bases and the J segment 3 bases; nucleotides outside the gene matches: 4.

This clonotype has a handful of counts. The chain recombines TRBV4-2 with TRBJ1-2, with TRBD1 matching 8 bases. V dropped 2 bases and J dropped 4; count of bases not matched to a gene: 3. CDR1 is LGHNA and CDR2 is YNFKEQ in the germline V gene. This CDR3 comprises 14 residues. CDR3 DNA: TGTGCCAGCAGCCAATCAGGGGGCTTCTATGGCTACACCTTC. It encodes CASSQSGGFYGYTF.

The V call is TRBV12-3 or TRBV12-4, the J call TRBJ2-3; no clear D. V was clipped by 1 base and J by 2 bases, with 7 bases between them. CDR3 length: 14 residues. For the CDR3, the DNA is TGTGCCAGCAGTTTAGGGCAGGACACAGATACGCAGTATTTT. Amino acid sequence: CASSLGQDTDTQYF.